The 10 T cell receptor beta chains listed next were all sequenced from one sample in a study of blood T cells in healthy people across ages. The use of a sample-barcoded 5' primer and a J-beta primer mix characterized a second PCR of roughly 7 to 11 cycles. TCRdb recomputed calls from the 5' RACE reads with MiXCR, one row per CDR3 protein. The table includes about 780,000 distinct CDR3 sequences, about 42% detected once. Sequencing used blood. The receptor set was obtained from a man older than 75 in good health.

This clonotype has only a few counts. V is TRBV9 and J is TRBJ2-1, with D perhaps matching TRBD2 (6 bases). With 4 bases removed from V and 7 bases from J, the gap between germline ends came to 15 bases. This CDR3 contains 14 residues. Per germline, CDR1 SGDLS and CDR2 YYNGEE. CDR3 coding DNA: TGTGCCAGCAGCCCTACCGGGACTCGGAATGAGCAGTTCTTC. It specifies CASSPTGTRNEQFF.

This clonotype was observed at least ten times. The rearrangement uses TRBV27 and TRBJ2-7; a possible D gene is TRBD1 (7 bases). The germline CDR1 and CDR2 sequences are MNHEY and SMNVEV (reference sequence). The CDR3 has 11 amino acids. Deletions cut 5 bases from V and 7 bases from J, with 9 bases between. The CDR3 spells CASSPGGEQYF. The CDR3 nucleotides are TGTGCCAGCAGTCCAGGGGGGGAGCAGTACTTC.

This clonotype showed up just a few times. The chain is built from TRBV28 and TRBJ2-7; tentative D call: TRBD1 (6 bases). The DNA end lines up better with TRBJ2-5; the J call may be wrong. The V gene's germline CDR1 is MDHEN and CDR2 SYDVKM. The CDR3 contains 13 residues. CDR3: CASIPGDRGTQYF. In DNA form, the CDR3 reads TGTGCCAGCATCCCAGGGGACCGGGGGACCCAGTACTTC.

The V call is TRBV12-3 or TRBV12-4, the J call TRBJ2-6; D unclear. Trimming shortened V by 7 bases and J by 3 bases, and 10 bases separated the two germline ends. This CDR3 is 14 amino acids long. CDR3: CASTEGVGANVLTF. DNA for the CDR3: TGTGCCAGCACCGAAGGAGTTGGGGCCAACGTCCTGACTTTC.

The chain employs TRBV9 and TRBJ1-4; D possibly corresponds to TRBD1 (6 bases). V was trimmed by 0 bases and J by 6 bases, leaving 12 bases between them. Germline V lookup: CDR1 SGDLS, CDR2 YYNGEE. The CDR3 is 15 amino acids. CDR3 sequence: CASSVGGGAYEKLFF. CDR3 nucleotide sequence: TGTGCCAGCAGCGTAGGGGGGGGCGCATATGAAAAACTGTTTTTT.

The genes are TRBV7-2 and TRBJ2-6; D is perhaps TRBD1 (6 bases). CDR1 is SGHTA, CDR2 FQGNSA, per germline. V lost 1 base and J 8 bases, leaving 12 bases between the germline ends. The CDR3 contains 15 residues. The CDR3, as DNA: TGTGCCAGCAGCTTAGTCGCACAGGGCTCCAACGTCCTGACTTTC. Translated: CASSLVAQGSNVLTF.

The V and J genes are TRBV2 and TRBJ2-7, with no clear D. The V gene's germline CDR1 is SNHLY and CDR2 FYNNEI. The germline V and J ends were trimmed by 10 bases and 2 bases, with 24 bases remaining between them. The CDR3 consists of 16 residues. The CDR3 coding sequence is TGTGCCATCATCAGTGAAGTTCAAGGGCGAGCCTACGAGCAGTACTTC. Translated, it gives CAIISEVQGRAYEQYF.

This clonotype was seen repeatedly, ten times or more. This chain uses TRBV4-2 with TRBJ1-6; D gene uncertain. V lost 0 bases to trimming and J lost 3 bases, with 6 bases between them. The CDR3 covers 15 residues. Germline loops: CDR1 LGHNA, CDR2 YNFKEQ. CDR3 bases: TGTGCCAGCAGCCAAGATCAGAACTATAATTCACCCCTCCACTTT. Protein sequence: CASSQDQNYNSPLHF.

The chain has TRBV14 and TRBJ2-7; D is undetermined. The CDR3 is 12 amino acids. Trimming left V 5 bases short and J 7 bases short, with 12 bases between. The V gene's germline CDR1 is SGHDN and CDR2 FVKESK. The CDR3: CASSFPGREQYF. For the CDR3, the DNA is TGTGCCAGCAGCTTCCCCGGAAGAGAGCAGTACTTC.

V and J are TRBV5-1 and TRBJ2-1, with TRBD2 matching over 8 bases. The CDR3 length is 18 residues. Germline CDR1 reads SGHRS; CDR2 reads YFSETQ. The V and J ends lost 4 bases and 6 bases, in that order; junction bases with no gene match: 18. The DNA for the CDR3 is TGCGCCAGCAGCAACGGGCCCGTGTTGGCTAGCGGGCTCAATGAGCAGTTCTTC. Residues: CASSNGPVLASGLNEQFF.